Listed here are 2 T cell receptor beta chains from one sample, sequenced in a study of blood T cell repertoires in COVID-19. Here immunoSEQ multiplex PCR was the method, and the copy in TCRdb shows in-frame clones only, minus some. The table lists approximately 70,000 clones, 70% to 90% of them singletons. Specimen: peripheral blood. These TCRs come from a woman between 65 and 79 years old with acute or convalescent COVID-19.

The rearrangement links TRBV24-1 to TRBJ1-4; D call uncertain. Germline V gene data show CDR1 as KGHDR and CDR2 as SFDVKD. The CDR3 is 17 residues long. V lost 5 bases, J lost 7 bases, and 22 bases lay in between. The CDR3: CATSANKGRGMAEKLFF. Here the CDR3 DNA reads TGTGCCACCAGTGCTAACAAAGGGCGGGGAATGGCTGAAAAACTGTTTTTT.

The chain carries TRBV28 and TRBJ2-5; 7 bases line up with TRBD1. The CDR3 is 13 residues long. Germline loops: CDR1 MDHEN, CDR2 SYDVKM. Trimming at V came to 8 bases and at J to 7 bases, leaving 10 bases not matched to a gene. The CDR3 nucleotides are TGTGCCAGCGGTCACAGGGGCCGGGCGACCCAGTACTTC. Translated: CASGHRGRATQYF.